This T cell receptor beta chain was identified in a study of cytomegalovirus exposure and HLA in healthy donors. Overall study: The use of the same platform for the roughly 130 validation repertoires and the 666 first-cohort repertoires was reported by a later analysis.

Assay: immunoSEQ multiplex PCR; the TCRdb copy retains only in-frame clones and omits some. Of about 220,000 clones listed, under 95% are singletons. As to this clone: Its antigen is still unknown.

Study results and caveats: A later analysis found first-cohort TCR clusters tended to co-occur in the 90 to 150 validation repertoires. As confirmed in vitro, three CMV-associated chains were specific for CMV antigens.

This CDR3 spans 18 amino acids. V lost 7 bases, J lost 2 bases, and 16 bases stayed unmatched. Per germline, CDR1 SNHLY and CDR2 FYNNEI. This clonotype was obtained from a woman between 18 and 29 years old in good health and CMV-seronegative. The chain has TRBV2 and TRBJ2-3; 9 bases map to TRBD1. The sample consisted of PBMCs. As DNA, the CDR3 is TGTGCCAGCATAAGGGGACAGGGTTTTATCCTAAACACAGATACGCAGTATTTT. It translates to CASIRGQGFILNTDTQYF.